The rows below give T cell receptor beta chains drawn from one sample of a study of blood T cell repertoires in COVID-19. Sequenced by immunoSEQ multiplex PCR; TCRdb stores in-frame clones only, minus some. Of some 460,000 clones in the sample, around nine tenths were seen once. The sample comprised PBMCs or T cells enriched from blood (not recorded which). These receptors were taken from a woman aged 18-30 years with acute COVID-19. CDR3s include the opening cysteine and the closing phenylalanine or tryptophan.

CDR3aa	v_gene	j_gene
CASSLALQGSEPQHF	TRBV7-8	TRBJ1-5
CSVDRGGNTEAFF	TRBV29-1	TRBJ1-1
CASTPPWRAAQPQHF	TRBV23-1	TRBJ1-5
CASSLRTGGYEQYF	TRBV5-5	TRBJ2-7
CASSLGQVRGEQFF	TRBV28	TRBJ2-1
CASRRSYNEQFF	TRBV6-5	TRBJ2-1
CASSMREGRYEQFF	TRBV19	TRBJ2-1
CASSQPGITTNEKLFF	TRBV3-1/TRBV3-2	TRBJ1-4
CASSIDRGTPQHF	TRBV19	TRBJ1-5
CASSQGLARNTGELFF	TRBV4-3	TRBJ2-2
CASSGDRSSYGYTF	TRBV9	TRBJ1-2
CASSSGRAPNEKLFF	TRBV9	TRBJ1-4
CATSPAGNSYNEQFF	TRBV27	TRBJ2-1
CASSSSGGMNTEAFF	TRBV11-2	TRBJ1-1
CASSPTDRPALPINSPLHF	TRBV28	TRBJ1-6
CASSWGVGGYQPQHF	TRBV7-2	TRBJ1-5
CASSLIRVSNQPQHF	TRBV28	TRBJ1-5
CASSDRGGKGDGYTF	TRBV6-1	TRBJ1-2
CASSGEPGKEQFF	TRBV25-1	TRBJ2-1
CASSHQSNSPLHF	TRBV4-1	TRBJ1-6
CASTPGGFADTQYF	TRBV6-5	TRBJ2-3
CASTPGDYGYTF	TRBV28	TRBJ1-2
CASRKFTGATQETQYF	TRBV28	TRBJ2-5
CASSRQGGWDTQYF	TRBV2	TRBJ2-3
CASRPYRGDISPLHF	TRBV28	TRBJ1-6
CASSYTGQGAYEQYF	TRBV6-5	TRBJ2-7
CASSSYLTGGGYTF	TRBV7-6	TRBJ1-2
CASRGDTQYF	TRBV12-3/TRBV12-4	TRBJ2-3
CASSRGLVGSYEQYF	TRBV6-5	TRBJ2-7
CASSRMGQDVYGYTF	TRBV9	TRBJ1-2
CASSYSQGWTGELFF	TRBV6-5	TRBJ2-2
CASSWGQLVYEQYF	TRBV7-2	TRBJ2-7
CASSYGGRNTEAFF	TRBV6-2/TRBV6-3	TRBJ1-1
CSASREGGYEQYF	TRBV20-1	TRBJ2-7
CASSSGLAGDLLTDTQYF	TRBV11-3	TRBJ2-3
CASSLIEETQYF	TRBV7-9	TRBJ2-5
CASSLPGQGKPQHF	TRBV7-9	TRBJ1-5
CASSLALRSVHEQYF	TRBV5-4	TRBJ2-7
CASSNRDRGLNEQFF	TRBV6-5	TRBJ2-1
CASSERLAGGTDTQYF	TRBV9	TRBJ2-3
CASSQGFRGEYEQYF	TRBV3-1/TRBV3-2	TRBJ2-7